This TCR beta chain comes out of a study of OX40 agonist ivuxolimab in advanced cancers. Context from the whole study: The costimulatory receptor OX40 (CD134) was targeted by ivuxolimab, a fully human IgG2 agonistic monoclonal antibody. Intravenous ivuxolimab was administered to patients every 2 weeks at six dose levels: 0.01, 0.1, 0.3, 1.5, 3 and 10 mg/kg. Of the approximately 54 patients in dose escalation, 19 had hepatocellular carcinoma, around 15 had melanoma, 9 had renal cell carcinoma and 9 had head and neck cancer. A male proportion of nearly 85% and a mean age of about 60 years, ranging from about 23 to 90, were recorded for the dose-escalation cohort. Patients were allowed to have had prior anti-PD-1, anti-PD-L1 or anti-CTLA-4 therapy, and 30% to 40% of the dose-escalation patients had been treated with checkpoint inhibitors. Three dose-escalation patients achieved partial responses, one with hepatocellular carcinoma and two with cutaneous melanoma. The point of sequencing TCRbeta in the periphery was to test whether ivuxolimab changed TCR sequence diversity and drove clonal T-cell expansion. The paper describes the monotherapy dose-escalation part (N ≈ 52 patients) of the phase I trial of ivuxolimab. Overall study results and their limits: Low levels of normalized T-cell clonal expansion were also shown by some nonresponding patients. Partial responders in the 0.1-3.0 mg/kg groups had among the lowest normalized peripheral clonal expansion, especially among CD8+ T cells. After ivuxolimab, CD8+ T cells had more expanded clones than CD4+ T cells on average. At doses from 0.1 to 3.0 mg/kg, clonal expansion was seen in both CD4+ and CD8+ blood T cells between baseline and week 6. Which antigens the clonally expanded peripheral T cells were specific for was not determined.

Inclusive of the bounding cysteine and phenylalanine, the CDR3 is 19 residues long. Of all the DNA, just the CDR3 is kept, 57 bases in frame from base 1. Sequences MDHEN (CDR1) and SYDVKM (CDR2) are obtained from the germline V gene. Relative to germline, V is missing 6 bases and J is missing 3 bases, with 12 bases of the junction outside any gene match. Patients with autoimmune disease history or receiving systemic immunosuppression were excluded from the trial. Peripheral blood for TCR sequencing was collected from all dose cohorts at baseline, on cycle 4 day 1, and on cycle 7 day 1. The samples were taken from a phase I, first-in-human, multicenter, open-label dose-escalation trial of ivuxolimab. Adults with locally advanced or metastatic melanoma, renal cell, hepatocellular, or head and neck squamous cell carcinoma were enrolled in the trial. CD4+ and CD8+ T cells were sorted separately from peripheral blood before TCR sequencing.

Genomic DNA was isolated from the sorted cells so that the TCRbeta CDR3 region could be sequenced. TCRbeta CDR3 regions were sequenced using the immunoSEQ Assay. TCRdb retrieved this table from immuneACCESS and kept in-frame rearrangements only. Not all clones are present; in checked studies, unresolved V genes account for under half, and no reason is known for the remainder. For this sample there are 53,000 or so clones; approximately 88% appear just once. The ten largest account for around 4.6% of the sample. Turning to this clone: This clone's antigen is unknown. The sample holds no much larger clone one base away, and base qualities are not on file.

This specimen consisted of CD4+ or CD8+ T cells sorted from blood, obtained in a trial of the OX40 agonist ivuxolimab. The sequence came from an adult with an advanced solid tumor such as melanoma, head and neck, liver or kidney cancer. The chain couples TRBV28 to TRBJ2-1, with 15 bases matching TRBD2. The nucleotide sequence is TGTGCCAGCAGGGGCGGACTAGCGGGAGGGAATTTAGGCTACAATGAGCAGTTCTTC. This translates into CASRGGLAGGNLGYNEQFF.